Below, 11 T cell receptor beta chains from the same sample are listed, as sequenced in a study of identical twins. From the 5' RACE reads, TCRdb called clonotypes with MiXCR, one entry per CDR3 protein. The table lists approximately 250,000 distinct CDR3 sequences, 5.5% to 7.5% of them singletons, with roughly 15% in the top ten. The sample was also reused in another study, on T cells expressing NK-cell markers.

Material for sequencing was CD8+ T cells sorted from blood. Receptor source: a woman aged 18-35 years in good health.

Here the CDR3 DNA reads TGTGCCAGCAGCTTAAACGGGGGCCCAGATACGCAGTATTTT. This encodes CASSLNGGPDTQYF. The chain couples TRBV7-3 to TRBJ2-3; D possibly matches TRBD1 or TRBD2 (6 bases each). The CDR3 length is 14 residues. Between the trimmed V and J ends, which lost 1 base and 4 bases, there was a span of 9 bases. Per the germline V gene, CDR1 is SGHTA and CDR2 is FQGTGA.

Ten or more counts support this clonotype. The chain carries TRBV7-7 and TRBJ2-7; possibly TRBD2 for D (5 bases). CDR1 and CDR2 (germline): SSHAT, FNYEAQ (reference sequence). Trimming removed 4 bases at V and 2 bases at J, with 12 bases between. This CDR3 comprises 14 residues. In nucleotides, the CDR3 is TGTGCCAGCAGCTCGAACGGGAAACCCTACGAGCAGTACTTC. This encodes CASSSNGKPYEQYF.

This clonotype was found a few times. CDR3 protein: CASSPLATSTDTQYF. The CDR3 nucleotides are TGTGCCAGCAGCCCGCTAGCGACTAGCACAGATACGCAGTATTTT. The genes are TRBV7-9 and TRBJ2-3; weak D call: TRBD2 (6 bases). V was clipped by 5 bases and J by 0 bases, with 12 bases between them. CDR1 and CDR2 (germline): SEHNR, FQNEAQ (reference sequence). The CDR3 extends over 15 amino acids.

This clonotype has a count of ten or more. The rearrangement uses TRBV5-1 and TRBJ2-7, with 7 positions matching TRBD1. V shed 4 bases, J shed 3 bases, and the junction held 7 bases outside the gene matches. The germline V gene encodes CDR1 SGHRS and CDR2 YFSETQ. This CDR3 region has 14 residues. CDR3 DNA sequence: TGCGCCAGCAGCCCAGGGACAGCGTACTACGAGCAGTACTTC. It is translated as CASSPGTAYYEQYF.

The V call is TRBV11-2, the J call TRBJ2-7; 7 nucleotides align to TRBD1. The CDR3 extends over 13 amino acids. Germline-derived CDR1 and CDR2 are SGHAT and FQNNGV. V was clipped by 5 bases and J by 9 bases; unmatched bases: 10. The CDR3: CASSIGQAVGQYF. Written as DNA, the CDR3 is TGTGCCAGCAGCATCGGACAGGCCGTGGGGCAGTACTTC.

In this sample, this clonotype turned up many times. The gene calls are TRBV12-3 or TRBV12-4 and TRBJ2-3, with D tentatively TRBD1 (6 bases). The CDR3 is 14 residues long. Trimming took 8 bases from V and 5 from J, leaving 17 bases between them. CDR3 residues: CASGQGNNQDTQYF. CDR3 nucleotides: TGTGCCAGCGGCCAGGGGAATAATCAAGATACGCAGTATTTT.

This clonotype was observed a few times. The CDR3 sequence is CASSDRGYSPLHF. DNA for the CDR3: TGTGCCAGCAGTGACAGGGGGTATTCACCCCTCCACTTT. The V and J genes are TRBV2 and TRBJ1-6; 7 bases map to TRBD1. The CDR3 length is 13 residues. After removal of 3 bases from V and 8 bases from J, the junction contained 1 base not matched to a gene. The germline CDR1 and CDR2 sequences are SNHLY and FYNNEI.

This clonotype showed up many times. Here the CDR3 DNA reads TGTGCCATCAGTGAGTCGGCGGGAGTGTCGGAAGAGACCCAGTACTTC. It encodes CAISESAGVSEETQYF. This chain connects TRBV10-3 to TRBJ2-5; 7 nucleotides line up with TRBD2. The germline gives CDR1 ENHRY, CDR2 SYGVKD. The junction had 7 bases not matched to a gene; V was cut back by 0 bases and J by 3 bases. The CDR3 runs 16 residues.

V and J are TRBV30 and TRBJ2-2; D remains unclear. The CDR3 spans 13 residues. Germline lookup yields CDR1 GTSNPN and CDR2 SVGIG (reference sequence). V lost 1 base and J 1 base, leaving 4 bases between the germline ends. In DNA, the CDR3 is TGTGCCTGGAGTGACCAGAACACCGGGGAGCTGTTTTTT. Its protein is CAWSDQNTGELFF. Together with reference TRBV30 and TRBJ2-2, the CDR3 gives the full variable domain: SQTIHQWPATLVQPVGSPLSLECTVEGTSNPNLYWYRQAAGRGLQLLFYSVGIGQISSEVPQNLSASRPQDRQFILSSKKLLLSDSGFYLCAWSDQNTGELFFGEGSRLTVL.

This clonotype showed up many times. This sequence joins TRBV14 and TRBJ2-1, with no clear D. V was cut by 1 base and J by 11 bases, with 6 bases left in between. Per germline, CDR1 SGHDN and CDR2 FVKESK. The CDR3 totals 11 residues. CDR3 in DNA: TGTGCCAGCAGCCAAGGCCAAAAGCAGTTCTTC. It is translated as CASSQGQKQFF.

This clonotype appeared many times. The CDR3 DNA is TGTGCCAGCAGTGAATATTTGGGCGGTGAAAAACTGTTTTTT. Residues: CASSEYLGGEKLFF. The chain combines TRBV25-1 with TRBJ1-4; D uncertain. CDR1 is MGHDK and CDR2 is SYGVNS in the germline V gene. The CDR3 has 14 residues. V was clipped by 0 bases and J by 7 bases, with 9 bases between them.